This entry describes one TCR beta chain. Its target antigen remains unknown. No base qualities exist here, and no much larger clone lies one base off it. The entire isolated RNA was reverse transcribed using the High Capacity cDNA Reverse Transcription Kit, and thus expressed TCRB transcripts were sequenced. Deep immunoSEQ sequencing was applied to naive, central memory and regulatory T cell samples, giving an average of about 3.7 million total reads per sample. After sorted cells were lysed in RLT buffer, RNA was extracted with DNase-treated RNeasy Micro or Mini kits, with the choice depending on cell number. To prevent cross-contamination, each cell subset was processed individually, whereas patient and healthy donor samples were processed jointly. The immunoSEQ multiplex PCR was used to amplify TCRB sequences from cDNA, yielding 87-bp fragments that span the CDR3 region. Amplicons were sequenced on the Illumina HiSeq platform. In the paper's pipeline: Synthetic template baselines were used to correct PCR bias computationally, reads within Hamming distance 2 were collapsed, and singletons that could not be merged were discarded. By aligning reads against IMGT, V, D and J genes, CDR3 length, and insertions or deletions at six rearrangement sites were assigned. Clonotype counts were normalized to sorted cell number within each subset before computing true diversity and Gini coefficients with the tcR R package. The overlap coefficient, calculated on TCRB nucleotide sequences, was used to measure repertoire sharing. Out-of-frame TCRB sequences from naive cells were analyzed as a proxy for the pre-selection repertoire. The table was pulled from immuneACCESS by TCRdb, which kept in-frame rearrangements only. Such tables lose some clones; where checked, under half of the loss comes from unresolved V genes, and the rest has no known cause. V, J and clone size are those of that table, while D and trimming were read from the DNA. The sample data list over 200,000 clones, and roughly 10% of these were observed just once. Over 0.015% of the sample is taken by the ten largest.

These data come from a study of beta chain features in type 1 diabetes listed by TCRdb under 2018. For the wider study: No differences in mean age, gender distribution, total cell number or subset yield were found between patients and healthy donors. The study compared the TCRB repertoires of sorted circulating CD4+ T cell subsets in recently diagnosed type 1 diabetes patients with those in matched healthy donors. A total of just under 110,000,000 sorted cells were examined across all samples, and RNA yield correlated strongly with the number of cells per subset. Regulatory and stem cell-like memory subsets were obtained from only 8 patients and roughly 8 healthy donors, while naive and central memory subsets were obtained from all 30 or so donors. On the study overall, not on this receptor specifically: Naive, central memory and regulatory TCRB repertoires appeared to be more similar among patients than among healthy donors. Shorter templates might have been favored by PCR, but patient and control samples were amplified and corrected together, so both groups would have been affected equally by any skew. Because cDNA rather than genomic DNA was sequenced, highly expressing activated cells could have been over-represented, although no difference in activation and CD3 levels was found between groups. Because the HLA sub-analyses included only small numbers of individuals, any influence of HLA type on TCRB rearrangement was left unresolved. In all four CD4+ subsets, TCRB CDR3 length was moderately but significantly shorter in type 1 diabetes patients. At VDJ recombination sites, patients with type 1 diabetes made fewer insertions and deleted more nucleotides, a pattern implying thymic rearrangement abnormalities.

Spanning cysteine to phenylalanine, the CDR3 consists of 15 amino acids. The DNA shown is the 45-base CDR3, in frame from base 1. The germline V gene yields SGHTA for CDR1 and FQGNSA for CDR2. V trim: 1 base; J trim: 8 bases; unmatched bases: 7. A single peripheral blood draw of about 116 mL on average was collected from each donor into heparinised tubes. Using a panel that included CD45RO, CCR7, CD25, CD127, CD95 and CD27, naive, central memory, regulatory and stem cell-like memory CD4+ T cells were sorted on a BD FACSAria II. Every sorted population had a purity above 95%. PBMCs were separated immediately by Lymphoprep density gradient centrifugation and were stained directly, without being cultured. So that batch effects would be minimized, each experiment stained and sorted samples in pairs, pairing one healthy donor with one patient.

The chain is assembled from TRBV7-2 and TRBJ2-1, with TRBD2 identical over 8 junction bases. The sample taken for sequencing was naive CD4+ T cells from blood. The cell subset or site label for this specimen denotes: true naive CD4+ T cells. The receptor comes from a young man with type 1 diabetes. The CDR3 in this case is CASSLGGLGGYEQFF. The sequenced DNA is TGTGCCAGCAGCTTAGGGGGACTAGGGGGGTATGAGCAGTTCTTC.